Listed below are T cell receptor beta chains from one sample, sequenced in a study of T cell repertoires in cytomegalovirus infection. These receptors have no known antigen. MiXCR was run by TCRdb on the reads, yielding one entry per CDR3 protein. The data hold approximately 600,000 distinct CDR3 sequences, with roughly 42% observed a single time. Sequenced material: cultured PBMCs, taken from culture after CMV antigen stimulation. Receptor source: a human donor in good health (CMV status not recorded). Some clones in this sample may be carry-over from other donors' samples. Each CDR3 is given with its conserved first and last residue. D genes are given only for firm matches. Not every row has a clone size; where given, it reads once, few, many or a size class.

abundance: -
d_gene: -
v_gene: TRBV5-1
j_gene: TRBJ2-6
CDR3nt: TGCGCCAGCAGCTTGGGGTGGGGCTCTGGGGCCAACGTCCTGACTTTC
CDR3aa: CASSLGWGSGANVLTF

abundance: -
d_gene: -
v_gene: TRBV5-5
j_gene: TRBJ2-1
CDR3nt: TGTGCCAGCAGTTTGACTGCCGGGAGTTCTGAGCAGTTCTTC
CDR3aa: CASSLTAGSSEQFF

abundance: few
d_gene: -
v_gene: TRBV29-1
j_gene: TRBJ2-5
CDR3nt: TGCAGCGTTGGGGTCGGGGAAGAGACCCAGTACTTC
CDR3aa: CSVGVGEETQYF

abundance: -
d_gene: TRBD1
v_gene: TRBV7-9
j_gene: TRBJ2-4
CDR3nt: TGTGCCAGCAGCCCGGGACAGGGAACGTACTTC
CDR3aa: CASSPGQGTYF

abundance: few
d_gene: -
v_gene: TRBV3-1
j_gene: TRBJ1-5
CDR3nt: TGTGCCAGCAGCCGCGGCTATAGCAATCAGCCCCAGCATTTT
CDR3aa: CASSRGYSNQPQHF

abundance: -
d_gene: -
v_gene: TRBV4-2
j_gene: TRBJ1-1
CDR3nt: TGTGCCAGCAGCCAAGAACCGGTTGACACTGAAGCTTTCTTT
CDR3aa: CASSQEPVDTEAFF

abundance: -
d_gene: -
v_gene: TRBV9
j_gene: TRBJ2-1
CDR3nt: TGTGCCAGCAGCCCCTTTAGGTACTCCTACAATGAGCAGTTCTTC
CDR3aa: CASSPFRYSYNEQFF

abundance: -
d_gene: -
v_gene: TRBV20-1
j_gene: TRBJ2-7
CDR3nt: TGCAGTGCTCCAGATATAATTAATGGCGAGCAGTACTTC
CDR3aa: CSAPDIINGEQYF

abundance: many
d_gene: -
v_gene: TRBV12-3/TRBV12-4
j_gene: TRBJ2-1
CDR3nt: TGTGCCAGCAGTTCCAAAACATACCTAGCGAGCAGCTCCTACAATGAGCAGTTCTTC
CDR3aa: CASSSKTYLASSSYNEQFF

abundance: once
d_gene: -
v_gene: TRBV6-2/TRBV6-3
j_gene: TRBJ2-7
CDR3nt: TGTGCCAGCAGTTACTCGAGGGCAGGGAGCTCCTACGAGCAGTACTTC
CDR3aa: CASSYSRAGSSYEQYF

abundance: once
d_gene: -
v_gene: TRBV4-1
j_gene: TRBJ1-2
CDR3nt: TGCGCCAGCAGCCCCTTCTCGGTTTCCTATGGCTACACCTTC
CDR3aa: CASSPFSVSYGYTF

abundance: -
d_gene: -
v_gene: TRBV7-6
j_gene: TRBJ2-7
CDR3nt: TGTGCCAGCAGCCCTTCGGAGTACGAGCAGTACTTC
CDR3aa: CASSPSEYEQYF

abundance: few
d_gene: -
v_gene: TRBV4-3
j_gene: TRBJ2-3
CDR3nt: TGCGCCAGCAGCCAAAGGCCCCACAGCACAGATACGCAGTATTTT
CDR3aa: CASSQRPHSTDTQYF

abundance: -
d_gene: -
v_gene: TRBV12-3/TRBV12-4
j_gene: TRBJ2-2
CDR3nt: TGTGCCAGCAGCAAATGGGAGGTCGGGGAGCTGTTTTTT
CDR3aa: CASSKWEVGELFF

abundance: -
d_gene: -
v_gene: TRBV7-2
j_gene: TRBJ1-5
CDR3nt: TGTGCCAGCAGCTTAGGCATTTCACAGCCCCAGCATTTT
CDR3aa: CASSLGISQPQHF

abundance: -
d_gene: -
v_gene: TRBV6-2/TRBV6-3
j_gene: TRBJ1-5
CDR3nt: TGTGCCAGCAGTTACCCAACGGGAGCGCGTCGTTTATATCAGCCCCAGCATTTT
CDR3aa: CASSYPTGARRLYQPQHF

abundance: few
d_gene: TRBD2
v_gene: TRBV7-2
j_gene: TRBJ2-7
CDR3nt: TGTGCCAGCAGCCTCATGGCGTCTAGCGGGAGGTACGAGCAGTACTTC
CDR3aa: CASSLMASSGRYEQYF

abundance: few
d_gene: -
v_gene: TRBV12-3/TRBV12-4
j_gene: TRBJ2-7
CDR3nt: TGTGCCAGCAGCCCCCTACAGGGTTTCCGGAGCGAGCAGTACTTC
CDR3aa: CASSPLQGFRSEQYF

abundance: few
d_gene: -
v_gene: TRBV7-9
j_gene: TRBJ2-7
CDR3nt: TGTGCCAGCAGCTCCCAGGGCGGGAACGAGCAGTACTTC
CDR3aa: CASSSQGGNEQYF

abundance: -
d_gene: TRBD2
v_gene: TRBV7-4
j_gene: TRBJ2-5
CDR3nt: TGTGCTGCTTCTCCTAGCGGGGGGTCCCATGAGACCCAGTACTTC
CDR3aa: CAASPSGGSHETQYF

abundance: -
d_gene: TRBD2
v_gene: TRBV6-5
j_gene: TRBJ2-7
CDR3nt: TGTGCCAGCAGGAGACTAGCGGACGTCCCCTACGAGCAGTACTTC
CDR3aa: CASRRLADVPYEQYF

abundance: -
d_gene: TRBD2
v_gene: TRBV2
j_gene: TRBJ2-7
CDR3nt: TGTGCCAGCAGCCGGGACTACAGCTCCTACGAGCAGTACTTC
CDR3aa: CASSRDYSSYEQYF

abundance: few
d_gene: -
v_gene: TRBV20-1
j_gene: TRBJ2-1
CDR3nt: TGCAGTGCTGGAATGGGGGACACTAAGGGGGATGAGCAGTTCTTC
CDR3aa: CSAGMGDTKGDEQFF

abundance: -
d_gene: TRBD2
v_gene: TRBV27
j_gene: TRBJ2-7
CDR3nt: TGTGCCAGCAGTTTAAGTAGCGGGGGGTTGGGGCAGTACTTC
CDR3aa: CASSLSSGGLGQYF

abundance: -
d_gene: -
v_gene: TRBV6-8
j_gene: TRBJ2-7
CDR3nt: TGTGCCAGCAGTTTAGTAAACCCACAGGGTTGGGCCTACGAGCAGTACTTC
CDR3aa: CASSLVNPQGWAYEQYF

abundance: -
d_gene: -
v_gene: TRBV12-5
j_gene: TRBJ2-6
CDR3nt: TGTGCTAGTGGTCCCTCTGGGGCCAACGTCCTGACTTTC
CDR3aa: CASGPSGANVLTF

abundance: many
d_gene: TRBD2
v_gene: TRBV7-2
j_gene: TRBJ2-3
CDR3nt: TGTGCCAGCAGCGTAGCGGGGGCTGGTACGCAGTATTTT
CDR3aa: CASSVAGAGTQYF

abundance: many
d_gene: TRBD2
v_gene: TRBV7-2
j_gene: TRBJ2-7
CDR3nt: TGTGCCAGCAGCTCGACTAGCGGGAGAGACGAGCAGTACTTC
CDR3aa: CASSSTSGRDEQYF

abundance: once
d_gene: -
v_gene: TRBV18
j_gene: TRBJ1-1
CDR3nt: TGTGCCAGCTCACCCCTCAGGGAGATGAACACTGAAGCTTTCTTT
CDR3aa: CASSPLREMNTEAFF

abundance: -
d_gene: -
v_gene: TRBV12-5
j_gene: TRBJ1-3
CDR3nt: TGTGCTAGTGGTTTGGGGTCTGGAAACACCATATATTTT
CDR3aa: CASGLGSGNTIYF

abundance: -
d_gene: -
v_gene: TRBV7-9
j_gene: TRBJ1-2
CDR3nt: TGTGCCAGCAGCCCGATGAGTAACTATGGCTACACCTTC
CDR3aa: CASSPMSNYGYTF

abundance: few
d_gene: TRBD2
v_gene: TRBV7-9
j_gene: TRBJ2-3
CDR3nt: TGTGCCAGCAGCTTCTGGACTAGCGGCGCAGATACGCAGTATTTT
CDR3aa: CASSFWTSGADTQYF

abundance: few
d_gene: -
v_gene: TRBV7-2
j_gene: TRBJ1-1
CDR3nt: TGTGCCAGCAGCTTAGCGCGGTACGGACATCAGAACACTGAAGCTTTCTTT
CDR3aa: CASSLARYGHQNTEAFF

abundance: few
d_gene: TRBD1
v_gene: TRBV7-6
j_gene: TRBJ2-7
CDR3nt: TGTGCCAGCAGCGACAGGGACACAGCCTACGAGCAGTACTTC
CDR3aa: CASSDRDTAYEQYF

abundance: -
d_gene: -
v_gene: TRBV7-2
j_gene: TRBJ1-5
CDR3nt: TGTGCCAGCGGGGTCAATCAGCCCCAGCATTTT
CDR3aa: CASGVNQPQHF

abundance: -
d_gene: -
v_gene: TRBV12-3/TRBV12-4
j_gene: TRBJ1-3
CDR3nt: TGTGCCAGCAGTTCACAGTGGGGAGCTAGGATACTCAGCTCTGGAAACACCATATATTTT
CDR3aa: CASSSQWGARILSSGNTIYF

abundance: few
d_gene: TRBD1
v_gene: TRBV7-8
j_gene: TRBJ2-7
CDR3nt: TGTGCCAGCAGCATGGACAGGGTAAACTACGAGCAGTACTTC
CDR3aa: CASSMDRVNYEQYF

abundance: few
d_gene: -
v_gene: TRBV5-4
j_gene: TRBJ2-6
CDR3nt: TGTGCCAGCAAGGTAGACTCTGGGGCCAACGTCCTGACTTTC
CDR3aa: CASKVDSGANVLTF

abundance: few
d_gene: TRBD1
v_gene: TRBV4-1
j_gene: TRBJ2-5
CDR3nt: TGCGCCAGCAGCCACGCCGGGACAGTCCAAGAGACCCAGTACTTC
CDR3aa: CASSHAGTVQETQYF

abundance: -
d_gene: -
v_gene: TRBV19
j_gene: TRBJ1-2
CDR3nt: TGTGCCAGCCGGTTCCCTGGTTCCTATGGCTACACCTTC
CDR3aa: CASRFPGSYGYTF

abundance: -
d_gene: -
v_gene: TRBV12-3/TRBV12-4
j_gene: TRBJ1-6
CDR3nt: TGTGCCAGCAGGCACAGTAGCGGTTCACCCCTCCACTTT
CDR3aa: CASRHSSGSPLHF